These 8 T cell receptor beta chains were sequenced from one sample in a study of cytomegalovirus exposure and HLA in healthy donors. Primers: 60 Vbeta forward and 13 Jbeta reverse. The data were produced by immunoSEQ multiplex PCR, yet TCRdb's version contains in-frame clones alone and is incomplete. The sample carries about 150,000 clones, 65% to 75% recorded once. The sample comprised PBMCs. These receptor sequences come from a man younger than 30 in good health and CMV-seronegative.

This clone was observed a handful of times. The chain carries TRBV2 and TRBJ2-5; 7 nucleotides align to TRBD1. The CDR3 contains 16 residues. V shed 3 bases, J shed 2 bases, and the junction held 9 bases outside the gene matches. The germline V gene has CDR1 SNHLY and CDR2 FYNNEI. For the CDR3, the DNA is TGTGCCAGCAGTGAGGAAAGGACAGGACCGCAAGAGACCCAGTACTTC. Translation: CASSEERTGPQETQYF.

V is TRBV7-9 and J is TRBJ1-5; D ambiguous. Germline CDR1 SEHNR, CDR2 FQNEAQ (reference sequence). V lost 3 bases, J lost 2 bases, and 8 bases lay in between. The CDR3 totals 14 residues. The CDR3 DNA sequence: TGTGCCAGCAGCTTGGCCGGGGGCAATCAGCCCCAGCATTTT. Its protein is CASSLAGGNQPQHF.

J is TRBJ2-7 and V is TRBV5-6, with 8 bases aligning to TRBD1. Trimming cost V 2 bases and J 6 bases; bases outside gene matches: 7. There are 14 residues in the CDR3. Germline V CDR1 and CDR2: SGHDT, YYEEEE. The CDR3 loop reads CASSFLGQGIEQYV. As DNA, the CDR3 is TGTGCCAGCAGCTTCCTCGGACAGGGTATCGAGCAGTACGTC.

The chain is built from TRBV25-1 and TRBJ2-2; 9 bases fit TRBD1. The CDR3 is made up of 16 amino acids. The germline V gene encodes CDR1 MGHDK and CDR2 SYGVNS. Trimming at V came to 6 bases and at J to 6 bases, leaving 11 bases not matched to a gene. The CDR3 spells CASSGDRDRDPGELFF. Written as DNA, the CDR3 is TGTGCCAGCAGCGGCGACCGGGACAGGGACCCCGGGGAGCTGTTTTTT.

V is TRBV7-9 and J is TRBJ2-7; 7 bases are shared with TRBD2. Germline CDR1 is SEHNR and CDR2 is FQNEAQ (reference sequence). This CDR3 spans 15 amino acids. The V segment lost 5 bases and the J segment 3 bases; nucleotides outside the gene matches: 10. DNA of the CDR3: TGTGCCAGCAGCCCCCTATCACGGGAGGACTACGAGCAGTACTTC. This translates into CASSPLSREDYEQYF.

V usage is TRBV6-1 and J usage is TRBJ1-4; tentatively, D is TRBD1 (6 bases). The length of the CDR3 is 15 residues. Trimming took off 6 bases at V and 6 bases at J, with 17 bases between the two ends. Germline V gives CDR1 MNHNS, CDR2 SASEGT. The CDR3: CASRENQGLDEKLFF. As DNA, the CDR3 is TGTGCCAGCAGGGAAAACCAGGGGCTCGATGAAAAACTGTTTTTT.

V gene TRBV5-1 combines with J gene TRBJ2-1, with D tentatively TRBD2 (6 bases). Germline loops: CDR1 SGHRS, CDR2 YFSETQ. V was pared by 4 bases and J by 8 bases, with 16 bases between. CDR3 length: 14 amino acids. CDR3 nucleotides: TGCGCCAGCAGCGACCAGACTAGATCCGATGAGCAGTTCTTC. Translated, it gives CASSDQTRSDEQFF.

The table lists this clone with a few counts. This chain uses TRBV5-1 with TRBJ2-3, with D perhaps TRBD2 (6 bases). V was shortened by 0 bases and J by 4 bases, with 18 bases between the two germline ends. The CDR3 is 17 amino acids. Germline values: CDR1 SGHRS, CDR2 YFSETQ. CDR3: CASSLAHLTSLADTQYF. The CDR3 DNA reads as TGCGCCAGCAGCTTGGCCCACCTAACTAGCTTGGCAGATACGCAGTATTTT.